This entry lists 15 T cell receptor beta chains sequenced from one sample in a study of CD4 and CD8 cells across lung adenocarcinoma regions (dated by TCRdb to 2016 to 2019). Library creation used PCR. The sequencing machine was a HiSeq X Ten. TCRdb passed the public sequencing reads through fastp at Q25 and MiXCR, retaining productive beta sequences. Entries that share a CDR3 protein sequence are merged under the most common genes and DNA. In this sample the table shows approximately 19,000 distinct CDR3 sequences, 40% to 60% of which occur a single time. Around 31% of the sample comes from the top ten. Specimen: CD8+ T cells from the margin of a lung tumor. The cell subset or site label for this specimen denotes: tumor margin region. The receptors shown here come from a male donor with lung adenocarcinoma. The CD4 and CD8 labels of this study may be unreliable.

This clonotype is medium-sized by share. The chain employs TRBV7-2 and TRBJ2-3; 9 bases map to TRBD2. The trim removed 5 bases at V and 3 bases at J, leaving 3 bases unmatched. This CDR3 has 14 residues. Per the germline V gene, CDR1 is SGHTA and CDR2 is FQGNSA. CDR3 in DNA: TGTGCCAGCAGCCTCGGACTAGCGACAGATACGCAGTATTTT. Protein sequence: CASSLGLATDTQYF.

The V gene is TRBV10-2, the J gene TRBJ2-1; TRBD2 matches 12 bases. The CDR3 totals 14 residues. After removal of 5 bases from V and 7 bases from J, the junction contained 3 bases not matched to a gene. Germline values: CDR1 WSHSY, CDR2 SAAADI. In nucleotides, the CDR3 is TGCGCCAGCAGTTCTAGCGGGAGGGGGAATGAGCAGTTCTTC. Amino acids: CASSSSGRGNEQFF.

Worth noting for this clonotype: At one end the junction does not follow the germline gene, possibly because of a read error. The chain carries TRBV11-2 and TRBJ2-3; no clear D. The CDR3 loop spans 11 amino acids. CDR1 is SGHAT and CDR2 is FQNNGV in the germline V gene. The CDR3 here is CASSHYNEQYF. The CDR3 DNA is TGTGCCAGCAGCCACTACAATGAGCAGTACTTT.

V and J are TRBV10-3 and TRBJ2-1, with D unresolved. Germline-derived CDR1 and CDR2 are ENHRY and SYGVKD. This CDR3 is 15 amino acids long. V dropped 10 bases and J dropped 4 bases, with 20 bases sitting between them. The CDR3 DNA reads TGTGCCACTACCGTCGGGCCTGGAAGGTACAATGAGCAGTTCTTC. Residues: CATTVGPGRYNEQFF.

For this clonotype: The junction does not match germline at one end; this may be a read error. The gene calls are TRBV6-1 and TRBJ2-7; the D is unclear. The CDR3 spans 14 residues. The germline gives CDR1 MNHNS, CDR2 SASEGT. The CDR3 here is CASSESGPINSASF. The CDR3 nucleotides read TGTGCCAGCAGTGAAAGTGGCCCTATAAACTCGGCGAGCTTC.

At least ten counts were recorded for this clonotype. The chain has TRBV6-1 and TRBJ2-3, with TRBD2 matching over 7 bases. Looked up from germline, CDR1 is MNHNS and CDR2 is SASEGT. V dropped 6 bases and J dropped 5; count of bases not matched to a gene: 8. The CDR3 spans 14 residues. The CDR3 nucleotides read TGTGCCAGCAGGGTGGGAGGGCCTGGAGATACGCAGTATTTT. Translation gives CASRVGGPGDTQYF.

This clonotype showed up just a few times. The chain combines TRBV6-1 with TRBJ2-1; TRBD2 aligns across 10 bases. V trimming: 6 bases; J trimming: 4 bases; junction bases outside the gene matches: 6. Germline lookup yields CDR1 MNHNS and CDR2 SASEGT. The CDR3 runs to 15 residues. Here the CDR3 DNA reads TGTGCCAGCAGGACCGGGACTAGCGAATACAATGAGCAGTTCTTC. As protein: CASRTGTSEYNEQFF.

The rearrangement uses TRBV20-1 and TRBJ2-1; 8 bases line up with TRBD1. The J call may be incorrect, as the DNA end agrees better with TRBJ2-5. The CDR3 sequence is 13 residues long. The germline V gene has CDR1 DFQATT and CDR2 SNEGSKA (reference sequence). The CDR3 loop reads CSASLTGGETQYF. DNA of the CDR3: TGCAGTGCTAGCCTCACAGGGGGAGAGACCCAGTACTTC.

Ten or more counts support this clonotype. This chain uses TRBV7-6 with TRBJ2-1; TRBD2 agrees at 8 bases. The V gene end was trimmed by 3 bases and the J gene end by 6 bases; junction bases not matched to a gene: 4. The germline V gene encodes CDR1 SGHVS and CDR2 FNYEAQ. The CDR3 totals 14 residues. The CDR3 reads CASSLGTSSNEQFF. CDR3 coding DNA: TGTGCCAGCAGCTTGGGGACTAGTAGCAATGAGCAGTTCTTC.

This clonotype was detected ten times or more. J is TRBJ2-3 and V is TRBV4-1; D unresolved. Trimming took off 4 bases at V and 5 bases at J, with 10 bases between the two ends. This CDR3 spans 13 amino acids. The germline gives CDR1 MGHRA, CDR2 YSYEKL. In nucleotides, the CDR3 is TGCGCCAGCAGCCCGAAGGAAAGAGATACGCAGTATTTT. This gives the protein CASSPKERDTQYF.

The chain has TRBV6-1 and TRBJ2-4; D possibly uses TRBD1 or TRBD2 (5 bases each). The germline V and J ends were trimmed by 9 bases and 10 bases, with 19 bases remaining between them. Germline V lookup: CDR1 MNHNS, CDR2 SASEGT. This CDR3 comprises 13 residues. CDR3 sequence reads: CARGEWAKDIQYF. The CDR3 nucleotides read TGTGCCAGGGGGGAGTGGGCCAAAGATATTCAGTACTTC.

This clonotype appeared a few times. This chain links TRBV7-2 with TRBJ2-7; possible D gene TRBD2, 7 bases. V dropped 5 bases and J dropped 0 bases, with 14 bases sitting between them. This CDR3 is built from 15 residues. CDR1 and CDR2 from the germline V gene are SGHTA and FQGNSA. CDR3 residues: CASSPRGGSSYEQYF. As DNA, the CDR3 is TGTGCCAGCAGCCCGAGGGGGGGAAGCTCCTACGAGCAGTACTTC.

This clonotype was counted between two and nine times. The J gene is TRBJ2-5, the V gene TRBV6-1, with 15 nucleotides matching TRBD2. The J call is doubtful: the DNA matches TRBJ2-7 better. There are 17 residues in the CDR3. Germline loops: CDR1 MNHNS, CDR2 SASEGT. CDR3 nucleotides: TGTGCCAGCAGCAGGACTAGCGGGGGGGCGCTTGGGTACGAGCAGTACTTC. It specifies CASSRTSGGALGYEQYF.

J is TRBJ1-2 and V is TRBV5-4; D uncertain. Germline CDR1 SGHNT, CDR2 YYREEE (reference sequence). V lost 4 bases to trimming and J lost 5 bases, with 12 bases between them. The CDR3 totals 13 residues. The chain's CDR3 is CASSTMDQYGYTF. In DNA form, the CDR3 reads TGTGCCAGCAGCACTATGGACCAGTATGGCTACACCTTC.

This clonotype was seen just once. The junction departs from the called germline gene at one end, perhaps through a read error. The CDR3 nucleotides are TGTGCCAGCAGCCATACCCCGGGGCAGGGAAAAGCAGAGACGCAGTACTTT. It codes for CASSHTPGQGKAETQYF. The chain combines TRBV11-2 with TRBJ2-3; D assignment may be TRBD1 or TRBD2 (5 bases each). The CDR3 consists of 17 residues. Germline-derived CDR1 and CDR2 are SGHAT and FQNNGV.